The present T cell receptor (beta chain) was sequenced within a study of OX40 agonist ivuxolimab in advanced cancers. Libraries were prepared by immunoSEQ multiplex PCR; TCRdb keeps only in-frame clonotypes and omits some of them. The sample contains tens of thousands of clones, 70% to 90% of which appear only once. Germline assignment: CDR1 MNHEY and CDR2 SVGAGI. The CDR3 totals 11 residues. V lost 5 bases and J lost 14; bases outside the gene matches: 3. This clone was found a few times. Its specificity is not known. Study-wide findings and caveats: Doses of 0.1 to 3.0 mg/kg were accompanied by clonal expansion of CD4+ and CD8+ blood T cells by week 6.

This specimen was CD4+ or CD8+ T cells sorted from blood, taken in a trial of the OX40 agonist ivuxolimab. This chain links TRBV6-5 with TRBJ1-6, with 7 bases matching TRBD1. This sequence was found in an adult with an advanced solid tumor such as melanoma, head and neck, liver or kidney cancer. CDR3 protein: CASSPGGTLHF. DNA of the CDR3: TGTGCCAGCAGTCCAGGGGGAACCCTCCACTTT.